These 15 T cell receptor beta chains came from one sample sequenced in a study of CD8+ T cells in alopecia areata. RNA, once extracted, was reverse transcribed into cDNA for use as the sequencing template. Assay used: immunoSEQ multiplex PCR; TCRdb lists only in-frame clones, some missing. Of 100,000 to 150,000 clones in the sample, around 60% were seen once. The sequencing here drew on CD4+ T cells sorted from blood, taken at week 0. The receptors derive from a human donor with alopecia areata.

This clone has a single count. This rearrangement joins TRBV7-6 to TRBJ2-4; no clear D gene. The CDR3 sequence is 18 residues long. Trimming removed 3 bases from V and 0 bases from J, with 18 bases in between. Germline CDR1 reads SGHVS; CDR2 reads FNYEAQ. The CDR3 here is CASSFPNKTYLAKNIQYF. The DNA for the CDR3 is TGTGCCAGCAGCTTCCCCAACAAGACCTACCTAGCCAAAAACATTCAGTACTTC.

V usage is TRBV20-1 and J usage is TRBJ1-2; a weak D match, TRBD1 (5 bases). V lost 6 bases and J lost 10, with 15 bases in between. CDR3 length: 11 amino acids. Per the germline V gene, CDR1 is DFQATT and CDR2 is SNEGSKA (reference sequence). CDR3 nucleotide sequence: TGCAGTGCCAGGCAGGGTAGGGACTACACCTTC. As protein: CSARQGRDYTF.

The gene calls are TRBV7-2 and TRBJ2-5; perhaps TRBD2 as D (5 bases). The CDR3 sequence is 14 residues long. Trimming took 3 bases from V and 3 from J, leaving 11 bases between them. CDR1 and CDR2 from the germline V gene are SGHTA and FQGNSA. CDR3 loop: CASSFSREKETQYF. The CDR3 nucleotides read TGTGCCAGCAGCTTTTCTAGGGAGAAAGAGACCCAGTACTTC.

This chain joins TRBV6-1 and TRBJ2-7, with D possibly being TRBD1 (5 bases). The CDR3 is 15 amino acids. V shed 2 bases and J shed 2 bases, with 13 bases lying between them. Germline V gene data show CDR1 as MNHNS and CDR2 as SASEGT. The CDR3 loop reads CASSEMPGITYEQYF. CDR3 in DNA: TGTGCCAGCAGTGAAATGCCAGGGATTACCTACGAGCAGTACTTC.

The chain joins TRBV30 to TRBJ2-3; 14 bases agree with TRBD2. The germline gives CDR1 GTSNPN, CDR2 SVGIG (reference sequence). V lost 4 bases and J lost 5; bases outside the gene matches: 14. This CDR3 is 18 amino acids long. The CDR3 sequence: CAWTPPWRLAGGKDTQYF. The CDR3 bases are TGTGCCTGGACCCCACCTTGGAGACTAGCGGGAGGGAAAGATACGCAGTATTTT.

This clone has just a few counts. The V and J genes are TRBV7-9 and TRBJ2-6, with D perhaps TRBD1 or TRBD2 (5 bases each). Trimming left V 2 bases short and J 2 bases short, with 10 bases between. Germline V gene data show CDR1 as SEHNR and CDR2 as FQNEAQ (reference sequence). CDR3 length equals 16 residues. This CDR3 reads CASSLLGVAGANVLTF. Here the CDR3 DNA reads TGTGCCAGCAGCTTACTGGGGGTAGCTGGGGCCAACGTCCTGACTTTC.

The genes are TRBV23-1 and TRBJ2-7; D unresolved. Matching the DNA end better, TRBJ2-1 makes the J call doubtful. TRBV23-1 is an open reading frame, and its role is uncertain. The CDR3 is 10 residues long. The CDR3 here is CASSQSSQFF. For the CDR3, the DNA is TGCGCCAGCAGTCAATCTAGTCAGTTCTTC.

In its sample, this clone was seen once. J is TRBJ2-1 and V is TRBV9; D uncertain. The V gene lost 0 bases and the J gene lost 6 bases, with 13 bases spanning the gap. The CDR3 consists of 15 residues. The germline CDR1 and CDR2 sequences are SGDLS and YYNGEE. CDR3 amino acids: CASSVEPNAGNEQFF. For the CDR3, the DNA is TGTGCCAGCAGCGTAGAACCGAACGCCGGCAATGAGCAGTTCTTC.

This sequence joins TRBV7-8 and TRBJ1-1; TRBD1 matches at 7 bases. Germline V gene sequence: CDR1 SGHVS, CDR2 FQNEAQ. Trimming removed 1 base from V and 5 bases from J; junction bases left unmatched: 1. The CDR3 sequence is 13 residues long. The CDR3 DNA reads TGTGCCAGCAGCTTAGACAGGGGAACTGAAGCTTTCTTT. Amino acid sequence: CASSLDRGTEAFF.

This clone was observed a few times. The J gene is TRBJ2-5, the V gene TRBV5-1; either TRBD1 or TRBD2 may supply D (5 bases each). There are 14 residues in the CDR3. CDR1 is SGHRS, CDR2 YFSETQ, per germline. Trimming pared 7 bases from V and 1 base from J, leaving 14 bases between. The CDR3 region has the DNA TGCGCCAGCTCCGAGGAGAGGGGCCAAGAGACCCAGTACTTC. Amino acids: CASSEERGQETQYF. The whole variable domain, filled in from reference TRBV5-1 and TRBJ2-5, reads KAGVTQTPRYLIKTRGQQVTLSCSPISGHRSVSWYQQTPGQGLQFLFEYFSETQRNKGNFPGRFSGRQFSNSRSEMNVSTLELGDSALYLCASSEERGQETQYFGPGTRLLVL.

The chain employs TRBV29-1 and TRBJ1-4; 8 nucleotides match TRBD1. This CDR3 contains 14 residues. V trimming: 1 base; J trimming: 7 bases; junction bases outside the gene matches: 5. Germline CDR1 reads SQVTM; CDR2 reads ANQGSEA. The CDR3 DNA reads TGCAGCGTTGAAGGCTCAGGGGGCAGTGAAAAACTGTTTTTT. It yields the protein CSVEGSGGSEKLFF.

The chain's CDR3 is CASSPRGQSPYEQYF. The CDR3 coding sequence is TGCGCCAGCAGCCCCCGGGGCCAATCCCCCTACGAGCAGTACTTC. This chain joins TRBV4-1 and TRBJ2-7; D tentatively reads TRBD1 or TRBD2 (5 bases each). Trimming stripped 4 bases from V and 2 bases from J, with 15 bases between. The CDR3 spans 15 residues. CDR1 is MGHRA and CDR2 is YSYEKL in the germline V gene.

The rearrangement links TRBV30 to TRBJ1-5; 9 bases fit TRBD1. The length of the CDR3 is 13 residues. The germline CDR1 and CDR2 sequences are GTSNPN and SVGIG (reference sequence). Germline trimming cut 2 bases from V and 7 bases from J; bases unmatched to any gene: 3. Here the CDR3 DNA reads TGTGCCTGGAGTACAGGGGGCGGGCAGCCCCAGCATTTT. Its protein product is CAWSTGGGQPQHF.

The chain joins TRBV4-3 to TRBJ2-7; TRBD2 matches 9 bases. Germline-derived CDR1 and CDR2 are LGHNA and YSLEER. V gave up 2 bases and J gave up 3 bases; unmatched junction bases: 2. The CDR3 spans 14 residues. The CDR3 is CASSQIAGVYEQYF. CDR3 bases: TGCGCCAGCAGCCAAATAGCGGGAGTCTACGAGCAGTACTTC.

The J gene is TRBJ2-3, the V gene TRBV6-5; D gene ambiguous. V was shortened by 10 bases and J by 6 bases, with 20 bases between the two germline ends. CDR1 and CDR2 from the germline V gene are MNHEY and SVGAGI. The CDR3 contains 14 residues. CDR3 sequence reads: CATRASVVTDTQYF. In DNA form, the CDR3 reads TGTGCCACCCGTGCTTCAGTTGTTACGGATACGCAGTATTTT.